This T cell receptor beta chain was identified during a study of T cell repertoires in cytomegalovirus infection. About the research overall: Through public TCR beta signatures, both CMV infection and matching HLA type were indicated.

This clonotype was counted a few times. The antigen is undetermined. Trimming took off 6 bases at V and 6 bases at J, with 17 bases between the two ends. This CDR3 has 13 residues. From germline, CDR1 is DFQATT and CDR2 SNEGSKA (reference sequence). Study outcomes and limitations: CMV-specific HLA-C-restricted TCR beta clonotypes dominated the ex vivo response. Cumulative frequency of public TCR beta families picked out carriers of CMV plus the relevant HLA.

TCRdb re-analysed the reads in MiXCR, keeping a single row per CDR3 protein. Of about 450,000 distinct CDR3 sequences detected, under 40% appear once; the ten largest clones hold roughly 15%. The receptor was derived from a human donor in good health (CMV status not recorded). Some clones in this sample may be carry-over from other donors' samples. V gene TRBV20-1 combines with J gene TRBJ1-2; TRBD1 is a possible D gene (5 bases). Source material: PBMCs. The CDR3 DNA reads as TGCAGTGCCCCCTTTTTACAGGCAGATGGCTACACCTTC. Translation: CSAPFLQADGYTF.